These 6 T cell receptor beta chains were sequenced from one sample in a study of blood T cells in healthy people across ages. PCR was performed a second time for about 7 to 11 cycles using a sample-barcoded 5' primer and a J-beta primer mix. A single record per CDR3 protein comes from TCRdb applying MiXCR to the 5' RACE reads. This sample has about 1.5 million distinct CDR3 sequences, with less than 45% found just once. The sample consisted of blood. The origin of the receptors is a woman aged 18-29 years in good health.

A few counts support this clonotype. The chain has TRBV30 and TRBJ2-6; maybe TRBD1 (6 bases). The germline V gene encodes CDR1 GTSNPN and CDR2 SVGIG (reference sequence). The V end was cut by 3 bases, the J end by 0 bases, with 15 bases between. The CDR3 consists of 17 residues. Here the CDR3 DNA reads TGTGCCTGGAGCAGGGGAAGGACACGCTCTGGGGCCAACGTCCTGACTTTC. Translating it yields CAWSRGRTRSGANVLTF. The full variable domain, completed using reference TRBV30 and TRBJ2-6, is SQTIHQWPATLVQPVGSPLSLECTVEGTSNPNLYWYRQAAGRGLQLLFYSVGIGQISSEVPQNLSASRPQDRQFILSSKKLLLSDSGFYLCAWSRGRTRSGANVLTFGAGSRLTVL.

The rearrangement joins TRBV27 to TRBJ1-2; TRBD1 might be the D (6 bases). The germline CDR1 and CDR2 sequences are MNHEY and SMNVEV (reference sequence). V was trimmed by 2 bases and J by 0 bases, leaving 13 bases between them. The CDR3 totals 16 residues. As DNA, the CDR3 is TGTGCCAGCAGTTTAAAGGGGAGGGGGTCTAACTATGGCTACACCTTC. Translation: CASSLKGRGSNYGYTF.

In this sample, this clonotype turned up a few times. The rearrangement links TRBV27 to TRBJ2-7, with unresolved D. This CDR3 contains 15 residues. The germline CDR1 and CDR2 sequences are MNHEY and SMNVEV (reference sequence). V was trimmed by 4 bases and J by 4 bases, leaving 17 bases between them. CDR3 sequence (DNA): TGTGCCAGCAGTTCCAGTCTGACCCGTGTATACGAGCAGTACTTC. This translates into CASSSSLTRVYEQYF.

This clonotype was picked up a small number of times. This chain uses TRBV20-1 with TRBJ1-2, with D perhaps TRBD1 (5 bases). The CDR3 sequence is 13 residues long. CDR1 and CDR2 (germline): DFQATT, SNEGSKA (reference sequence). V was clipped by 0 bases and J by 4 bases, with 9 bases between them. CDR3 in DNA: TGCAGTGCTAGAGATCAGGGACGCTATGGCTACACCTTC. Translated: CSARDQGRYGYTF.

This clonotype was seen a handful of times. The rearrangement links TRBV7-2 to TRBJ2-6; unclear D gene. CDR3 length: 15 amino acids. Deletions cut 3 bases from V and 2 bases from J, with 8 bases between. CDR1 SGHTA and CDR2 FQGNSA come from the germline V gene. CDR3: CASSFEVAGANVLTF. In DNA, the CDR3 is TGTGCCAGCAGCTTCGAGGTTGCTGGGGCCAACGTCCTGACTTTC.

The V and J genes are TRBV13 and TRBJ1-3, with 8 nucleotides matching TRBD1. CDR1 and CDR2 from the germline V gene are PRHDT and FYEKMQ (reference sequence). The CDR3 runs to 18 residues. V lost 2 bases, J lost 0 bases, and 9 bases stayed unmatched. In nucleotides, the CDR3 is TGTGCCAGCAGCTTAACGGACAGGGTAACAGCCTCTGGAAACACCATATATTTT. It encodes CASSLTDRVTASGNTIYF.